The sample holds one count of the clone carrying this T cell receptor (beta chain). Its antigen is unidentified. A J-beta primer mix and a sample-barcoded 5' primer were used in a second PCR of about 6 to 12 cycles. TCRdb used MiXCR to reprocess the 5' RACE reads, holding one entry per CDR3 protein. The table lists hundreds of thousands of distinct CDR3 sequences, around 48% of them singletons, with 13% in the top ten. The sample is drawn from a study of blood T cells in healthy people across ages. General study points: Researchers report that TCR beta diversity correlated strongly with naive T cell percentage.

CDR3 size: 11 residues. Looked up from germline, CDR1 is MNHEY and CDR2 is SVGEGT. The V end was cut by 5 bases, the J end by 10 bases, with 9 bases between. Sequencing input: blood. The receptor comes from a young man in good health. The chain is built from TRBV6-2 or TRBV6-3 and TRBJ2-1; D ambiguous. CDR3 sequence: CASSRAYEQFF. In DNA, the CDR3 is TGTGCCAGCAGTCGCGCCTACGAGCAGTTCTTC.